These 23 T cell receptor beta chains share one sample of origin, sequenced in a study of Ad26.COV2.S vaccination and SARS-CoV-2 variants. The method was immunoSEQ multiplex PCR; TCRdb's version includes in-frame clones alone and lacks a portion of them. The sample lists more than 400,000 clones, less than 95% seen once, with about 4.1% in the top ten. Noted treatment: over 15 received Ad26.COV2.S at low or high dose, single or two shots; about 5 received placebo; per-sample allocation not given. At day 63 after the first vaccine or placebo injection, samples were drawn. The sample was peripheral blood, taken in a trial of Ad26.COV2.S vaccine versus placebo. All receptors come from a person aged 18-65 years who received the Ad26.COV2.S COVID-19 vaccine or a placebo.

The chain uses TRBV7-9 and TRBJ1-5, with D perhaps TRBD1 (6 bases). Trimming removed 3 bases at V and 5 bases at J, with 14 bases between. Germline values: CDR1 SEHNR, CDR2 FQNEAQ (reference sequence). This CDR3 contains 15 residues. The DNA of the CDR3 is TGTGCCAGCAGCTTTTTCGGGGAGGGGGATCAGCCCCAGCATTTT. It translates to CASSFFGEGDQPQHF.

This clone was recorded once. V usage is TRBV10-3 and J usage is TRBJ1-1; a possible D gene is TRBD1 (6 bases). The CDR3 runs to 14 residues. Germline V gene lookup returns CDR1 ENHRY and CDR2 SYGVKD. The V and J ends lost 7 bases and 5 bases respectively, with 17 bases between them. CDR3 coding DNA: TGTGCCATCACCCCGACGCAGGGGAATACTGAAGCTTTCTTT. Translated, it gives CAITPTQGNTEAFF.

The chain is built from TRBV5-1 and TRBJ2-2, with TRBD2 matching over 8 bases. Germline loops: CDR1 SGHRS, CDR2 YFSETQ. The V segment lost 4 bases and the J segment 0 bases; nucleotides outside the gene matches: 8. The CDR3 sequence is 17 residues long. The chain's CDR3 is CASSTHRREANTGELFF. The CDR3 nucleotides are TGCGCCAGCAGCACCCATCGGCGGGAGGCGAACACCGGGGAGCTGTTTTTT.

J is TRBJ1-2 and V is TRBV6-2 or TRBV6-3; D gene unclear. The CDR3 totals 13 residues. V lost 4 bases, J lost 0 bases, and 6 bases lay in between. The germline gives CDR1 MNHEY, CDR2 SVGEGT. CDR3 loop: CASSFRTNYGYTF. DNA for the CDR3: TGTGCCAGCAGTTTCAGGACTAACTATGGCTACACCTTC.

This chain links TRBV29-1 with TRBJ2-1, with 11 nucleotides matching TRBD1. Unmatched junction bases numbered 7, after V lost 6 bases and J lost 6 bases. CDR1 is SQVTM and CDR2 is ANQGSEA in the germline V gene. The CDR3 is made up of 14 amino acids. CDR3: CSVTGTGGFNEQFF. For the CDR3, the DNA is TGCAGCGTAACCGGGACAGGGGGTTTCAATGAGCAGTTCTTC.

This chain joins TRBV4-3 and TRBJ2-2; D not resolved. The CDR3 extends over 15 amino acids. The V gene's germline CDR1 is LGHNA and CDR2 YSLEER. V lost 3 bases, J lost 5 bases, and 13 bases lay in between. The CDR3 bases are TGCGCCAGCAGCCAGGGTGGATCCTGGACCGGGGAGCTGTTTTTT. Its protein product is CASSQGGSWTGELFF.

The V gene is TRBV11-2, the J gene TRBJ2-5, with D unresolved. Germline-derived CDR1 and CDR2 are SGHAT and FQNNGV. CDR3 length equals 13 residues. V was pared by 3 bases and J by 1 base, with 6 bases between. CDR3 nucleotides: TGTGCCAGCAGCTTGGGCAGCCAAGAGACCCAGTACTTC. As protein: CASSLGSQETQYF.

On this clone itself: This CDR3 is also generated by other DNA sequences in the sample. The chain has TRBV30 and TRBJ2-5; D uncertain. Germline V gene data show CDR1 as GTSNPN and CDR2 as SVGIG (reference sequence). This CDR3 is 12 amino acids long. The V end lost 0 bases, the J end lost 0 bases, and 2 bases lay between the germline ends. This CDR3 is CAWSVNQETQYF. In nucleotides, the CDR3 is TGTGCCTGGAGTGTCAACCAAGAGACCCAGTACTTC.

V usage is TRBV28 and J usage is TRBJ2-1; weak D call: TRBD1 (6 bases). CDR1 and CDR2 from the germline V gene are MDHEN and SYDVKM. V gave up 3 bases and J gave up 6 bases, with 15 bases separating them. The CDR3 loop spans 15 amino acids. CDR3 nucleotide sequence: TGTGCCAGCAGTTTCTCGTTTAGCAGGGGCAATGAGCAGTTCTTC. Amino acids: CASSFSFSRGNEQFF. Drawing the rest from reference TRBV28 and TRBJ2-1, the complete variable domain is DVKVTQSSRYLVKRTGEKVFLECVQDMDHENMFWYRQDPGLGLRLIYFSYDVKMKEKGDIPEGYSVSREKKERFSLILESASTNQTSMYLCASSFSFSRGNEQFFGPGTRLTVL.

The chain links TRBV7-8 to TRBJ2-4, with D perhaps TRBD1 (6 bases). The CDR3 is made up of 15 amino acids. The V end lost 3 bases, the J end lost 2 bases, and 11 bases lay between the germline ends. Germline values: CDR1 SGHVS, CDR2 FQNEAQ. The CDR3 reads CASSFGGATKNIQYF. The CDR3, as DNA: TGTGCCAGCAGCTTTGGGGGCGCAACCAAAAACATTCAGTACTTC.

This clone was detected once. The V and J genes are TRBV10-3 and TRBJ2-1, with 13 bases that match TRBD2. CDR3 length: 15 residues. CDR1 and CDR2 (germline): ENHRY, SYGVKD. The ends lost 6 bases at V and 7 bases at J; junction bases unmatched: 6. The CDR3 here is CAIRAGTSGMNEQFF. The CDR3 DNA sequence: TGTGCCATCAGGGCCGGGACTAGCGGGATGAATGAGCAGTTCTTC.

The rearrangement uses TRBV5-6 and TRBJ1-1; the D is unclear. The CDR3 is 11 amino acids. The V end lost 0 bases, the J end lost 6 bases, and 3 bases lay between the germline ends. The germline gives CDR1 SGHDT, CDR2 YYEEEE. Here the CDR3 DNA reads TGTGCCAGCAGCTTGGGATCTGAAGCTTTCTTT. Translation gives CASSLGSEAFF.

The V and J genes are TRBV7-2 and TRBJ2-1; D call uncertain. With 1 base removed from V and 7 bases from J, the gap between germline ends came to 14 bases. Germline CDR1 and CDR2: SGHTA and FQGNSA. This CDR3 contains 15 residues. CDR3 in DNA: TGTGCCAGCAGCTTAGTATGGGGTACTGATAATGAGCAGTTCTTC. Translation: CASSLVWGTDNEQFF.

The chain links TRBV7-9 to TRBJ2-1; the D is unclear. The CDR3 totals 13 residues. Trimming pared 1 base from V and 8 bases from J, leaving 9 bases between. Germline CDR1 reads SEHNR; CDR2 reads FQNEAQ (reference sequence). Here the CDR3 DNA reads TGTGCCAGCAGCTTAGATAAGAGTCATGAGCAGTTCTTC. Its translation is CASSLDKSHEQFF.

The chain uses TRBV24-1 and TRBJ2-5, with 9 positions matching TRBD1. The V segment lost 4 bases and the J segment 5 bases; nucleotides outside the gene matches: 10. The CDR3 is 16 residues long. CDR1 and CDR2 (germline): KGHDR, SFDVKD. The CDR3 is CATSEPPGQGRETQYF. CDR3 coding DNA: TGTGCCACCAGTGAACCCCCGGGACAGGGACGGGAGACCCAGTACTTC.

This clone was recorded at least ten times. This chain links TRBV7-2 with TRBJ1-5, with D unresolved. V was shortened by 5 bases and J by 2 bases, with 10 bases between the two germline ends. The CDR3 runs to 14 residues. Germline values: CDR1 SGHTA, CDR2 FQGNSA. CDR3 sequence reads: CASSPNLGNQPQHF. The CDR3 DNA sequence: TGTGCCAGCAGCCCCAATTTGGGCAATCAGCCCCAGCATTTT. Drawing the rest from reference TRBV7-2 and TRBJ1-5, the complete variable domain is GAGVSQSPSNKVTEKGKDVELRCDPISGHTALYWYRQSLGQGLEFLIYFQGNSAPDKSGLPSDRFSAERTGGSVSTLTIQRTQQEDSAVYLCASSPNLGNQPQHFGDGTRLSIL.

The CDR3 DNA reads TGTGCCAGTTCAAAAGGGAGAGGCGGCACCGGGGAGCTGTTTTTT. As protein: CASSKGRGGTGELFF. This sequence joins TRBV6-5 and TRBJ2-2, with D tentatively TRBD2 (5 bases). The CDR3 is made up of 15 amino acids. The ends were cut back, 9 bases at V and 4 bases at J, with 18 bases in the middle. Germline values: CDR1 MNHEY, CDR2 SVGAGI.

The CDR3 sequence: CASSLAWPGTSGSGETQYF. The CDR3 DNA reads as TGTGCCAGCAGCTTAGCGTGGCCCGGGACTAGCGGGAGTGGGGAGACCCAGTACTTC. The chain couples TRBV7-6 to TRBJ2-5, with TRBD2 matching 14 bases. CDR1 and CDR2 (germline): SGHVS, FNYEAQ. The CDR3 has 19 amino acids. With 0 bases clipped from V and 5 bases from J, the junction kept 11 bases outside the gene matches.

This clone showed up just once. The CDR3 DNA reads TGTGCCAGCAGCGCGGGGACTAGCGGGAATTTAGCCCACGAGCAGTACTTC. Its translation is CASSAGTSGNLAHEQYF. The chain is built from TRBV9 and TRBJ2-7; the match to TRBD2 covers 13 bases. V was clipped by 3 bases and J by 5 bases; unmatched bases: 11. Germline V gene lookup returns CDR1 SGDLS and CDR2 YYNGEE. This CDR3 is 17 amino acids long.

This chain links TRBV29-1 with TRBJ2-7, with D tentatively TRBD2 (6 bases). The CDR3 consists of 13 residues. Germline CDR1 is SQVTM and CDR2 is ANQGSEA. Trimming pared 6 bases from V and 6 bases from J, leaving 18 bases between. CDR3 protein: CSVGPGLGSEQYF. In DNA, the CDR3 is TGCAGCGTCGGACCGGGACTCGGATCCGAGCAGTACTTC.

The chain carries TRBV25-1 and TRBJ2-7; no firm D call. V was pared by 3 bases and J by 5 bases, with 5 bases between. Germline CDR1 and CDR2: MGHDK and SYGVNS. The CDR3 is 11 amino acids. The CDR3: CASSDRHEQYF. The CDR3 DNA sequence: TGTGCCAGCAGTGACCGACACGAGCAGTACTTC.

This chain links TRBV5-1 with TRBJ1-3, with 7 bases lining up with TRBD1. Germline V gene sequence: CDR1 SGHRS, CDR2 YFSETQ. This CDR3 is 17 amino acids long. Losses at the gene ends were 0 bases for V and 0 bases for J; bases not matched to a gene: 6. The CDR3: CASSLAGQSFSGNTIYF. As DNA, the CDR3 is TGCGCCAGCAGCTTGGCGGGACAGTCCTTCTCTGGAAACACCATATATTTT.

The chain uses TRBV9 and TRBJ1-4; no definite D call. The CDR3 has 15 residues. The V end lost 4 bases, the J end lost 0 bases, and 10 bases lay between the germline ends. Germline values: CDR1 SGDLS, CDR2 YYNGEE. The DNA of the CDR3 is TGTGCCAGCAGCTTCAGCGGAGCAACTAATGAAAAACTGTTTTTT. Amino acid sequence: CASSFSGATNEKLFF.